A single sample gave rise to the 26 T cell receptor beta chains below, sequenced in a study of CD8+CD57+ T cells in acquired aplastic anemia. An expansion of CD8+CD57+ cells by flow cytometry had been shown in patients chosen for sequencing. Genomic DNA acted as the template from which TCR beta VDJ combination and CDR3 sequence profiling were carried out. From the reads, TCRdb called clonotypes with MiXCR, one entry per CDR3 protein. This table holds under 150,000 distinct CDR3 sequences, nearly 40% found once. The sequenced sample was sorted CD4+, CD8+, or CD8+CD57+ T cells (not recorded which) from PBMCs. The receptors come from a human donor with aplastic anemia.

Many counts were recorded for this clonotype. The chain is built from TRBV3-1 and TRBJ2-7; D remains ambiguous. The V gene's germline CDR1 is LGHDT and CDR2 YNNKEL (reference sequence). The length of the CDR3 is 14 residues. V lost 2 bases and J 1 base, leaving 9 bases between the germline ends. The DNA of the CDR3 is TGTGCCAGCAGCCAACTAGGCAGGTCCTACGAGCAGTACTTC. Translating gives CASSQLGRSYEQYF.

This clonotype was observed many times. This rearrangement joins TRBV6-5 to TRBJ2-7, with D possibly being TRBD2 (6 bases). V gave up 2 bases and J gave up 3 bases, with 14 bases separating them. The CDR3 has 15 residues. CDR1 and CDR2 from the germline V gene are MNHEY and SVGAGI. The CDR3: CASSYPPGLSYEQYF. The DNA of the CDR3 is TGTGCCAGCAGTTACCCCCCGGGACTCAGCTACGAGCAGTACTTC.

This rearrangement joins TRBV2 to TRBJ1-5, with 7 positions matching TRBD1. Germline trimming cut 6 bases from V and 0 bases from J; bases unmatched to any gene: 5. This CDR3 has 15 residues. Germline values: CDR1 SNHLY, CDR2 FYNNEI. The CDR3 DNA reads as TGTGCCAGCAGAGTTGGACAGGATAGCAATCAGCCCCAGCATTTT. Its translation is CASRVGQDSNQPQHF.

CDR3 in DNA: TGTGCCACCAGCAGGACTAGTCACCAAGAGACCCAGTACTTC. This sequence encodes CATSRTSHQETQYF. The rearrangement joins TRBV15 to TRBJ2-5; a weak D match, TRBD2 (6 bases). The germline V gene has CDR1 LNHNV and CDR2 YYDKDF (reference sequence). The V and J ends lost 3 bases and 0 bases respectively, with 8 bases between them. The CDR3 runs to 14 residues.

This clonotype has a count of ten or more. This sequence joins TRBV24-1 and TRBJ2-3; D call uncertain. The CDR3 has 12 amino acids. Germline CDR1 and CDR2: KGHDR and SFDVKD. V shed 6 bases and J shed 7 bases, with 10 bases lying between them. The CDR3 nucleotides are TGTGCCACCAGTCTCGGGTGGAATACGCAGTATTTT. It encodes CATSLGWNTQYF.

This clonotype was found a few times. The gene calls are TRBV7-4 and TRBJ2-7; D perhaps matches TRBD1 (5 bases). CDR3 length equals 15 residues. CDR1 SGHVT and CDR2 SQSDAQ come from the germline V gene. V lost 5 bases and J 7 bases, leaving 21 bases between the germline ends. In DNA, the CDR3 is TGTGCCAGCAGCCAAGGGGTGAGATCGGGCGTAGAGCAGTACTTC. Translated, it gives CASSQGVRSGVEQYF.

A remark on this clonotype: It may be a read error: a sequence one base away is much more abundant. J is TRBJ1-2 and V is TRBV6-1; TRBD1 matches 7 bases. Per germline, CDR1 MNHNS and CDR2 SASEGT. Unmatched junction bases numbered 8, after V lost 8 bases and J lost 5 bases. The CDR3 contains 13 residues. DNA for the CDR3: TGTGCCAGCGGGCCCGGGACAGTGTATGGCTACACCTTC. Amino acid sequence: CASGPGTVYGYTF.

This sequence joins TRBV2 and TRBJ2-7; D may match TRBD1 or TRBD2 (5 bases each). Trimming took off 0 bases at V and 0 bases at J, with 9 bases between the two ends. CDR1 is SNHLY, CDR2 FYNNEI, per germline. The CDR3 sequence is 15 residues long. The DNA of the CDR3 is TGTGCCAGCAGTGAAGCCGAGGGGAGCTCCTACGAGCAGTACTTC. Protein product: CASSEAEGSSYEQYF.

This clonotype was found many times. V and J are TRBV20-1 and TRBJ1-1, with 11 positions matching TRBD1. Unmatched junction bases numbered 5, after V lost 7 bases and J lost 4 bases. CDR1 DFQATT and CDR2 SNEGSKA come from the germline V gene (reference sequence). The CDR3 is 13 amino acids. The CDR3 DNA follows: TGCAGTGTTACAGGACAGGGGGCCACTGAAGCTTTCTTT. Translating gives CSVTGQGATEAFF.

The sample holds many counts of this clonotype. The rearrangement uses TRBV20-1 and TRBJ2-7, with TRBD2 as a possible D gene (5 bases). V lost 6 bases to trimming and J lost 1 base, with 13 bases between them. Germline V gives CDR1 DFQATT, CDR2 SNEGSKA (reference sequence). The CDR3 is 13 amino acids. As DNA, the CDR3 is TGCAGTGCCCCAGGAGGAGCATCCTACGAGCAGTACTTC. Protein: CSAPGGASYEQYF.

This clonotype was counted at least ten times. The J gene is TRBJ1-1, the V gene TRBV4-1, with D maybe TRBD1 (6 bases). The CDR3 extends over 18 amino acids. V was shortened by 0 bases and J by 0 bases, with 17 bases between the two germline ends. Germline V gene data show CDR1 as MGHRA and CDR2 as YSYEKL. The CDR3 here is CASSQEGTRLLMNTEAFF. Written as DNA, the CDR3 is TGCGCCAGCAGCCAAGAAGGGACACGTCTTCTCATGAACACTGAAGCTTTCTTT.

Many counts were recorded for this clonotype. The chain recombines TRBV7-8 with TRBJ2-7, with D maybe TRBD1 (6 bases). V shed 4 bases and J shed 5 bases, with 9 bases lying between them. CDR1 is SGHVS, CDR2 FQNEAQ, per germline. The CDR3 totals 12 residues. In DNA form, the CDR3 reads TGTGCCAGCAGCTACAGGGTTCACGAGCAGTACTTC. Translation gives CASSYRVHEQYF.

The table lists this clonotype with many counts. The genes are TRBV19 and TRBJ1-2, with D perhaps TRBD1 (5 bases). The CDR3 is 14 residues long. The germline gives CDR1 LNHDA, CDR2 SQIVND (reference sequence). Trimming stripped 5 bases from V and 6 bases from J, with 16 bases between. DNA for the CDR3: TGTGCCAGTAGTGGGGGTGAGGCAGGAAATGGCTACACCTTC. Encoded protein: CASSGGEAGNGYTF.

Comment on this clonotype: The junction and the germline gene differ at one end; a read error may be behind it. V gene TRBV4-2 combines with J gene TRBJ1-2; TRBD1 matches 9 bases. CDR1 LGHNA and CDR2 YNFKEQ come from the germline V gene. This CDR3 spans 16 amino acids. The CDR3 region has the DNA TGTGCCAGCAGCCAAGCTACGGGACAGGGAGGCTATAGCTACACCTTC. It is translated as CASSQATGQGGYSYTF.

J is TRBJ1-1 and V is TRBV12-3 or TRBV12-4, with a tentative D call TRBD1 (5 bases). This CDR3 has 14 amino acids. V lost 7 bases, J lost 4 bases, and 16 bases lay in between. The CDR3 region is CASTSYGGSTEAFF. DNA of the CDR3: TGTGCCAGCACCTCTTACGGGGGTTCCACTGAAGCTTTCTTT.

Worth noting for this clonotype: A clone one base away is much larger, so this may be a read error. The chain combines TRBV5-8 with TRBJ2-5; D is perhaps TRBD2 (6 bases). This CDR3 region has 14 residues. Germline CDR1 SGHTS, CDR2 YDEGEE. V was clipped by 9 bases and J by 1 base, with 16 bases between them. The CDR3 DNA sequence: TGTGCCAACACCTTTAGCGGCAGCCAAGAGACCCAGTACTTC. It encodes CANTFSGSQETQYF.

The rearrangement links TRBV20-1 to TRBJ1-3; D gene ambiguous. The germline gives CDR1 DFQATT, CDR2 SNEGSKA (reference sequence). This CDR3 contains 14 residues. V was clipped by 0 bases and J by 0 bases, with 6 bases between them. The CDR3 DNA reads TGCAGTGCTAGAGATAAAACCTCTGGAAACACCATATATTTT. As protein: CSARDKTSGNTIYF.

On this clonotype: This may come from a read error, since a much larger clone is one base off. The genes are TRBV5-5 and TRBJ1-4; D gene ambiguous. This CDR3 comprises 14 residues. The germline gives CDR1 SGHKS, CDR2 YYEKEE (reference sequence). V lost 4 bases and J lost 2, with 9 bases in between. CDR3 protein: CASSEVATNEKLFF. The CDR3 DNA is TGTGCCAGCAGCGAGGTTGCGACTAATGAAAAACTGTTTTTT.

The chain employs TRBV19 and TRBJ2-5; D is perhaps TRBD2 (7 bases). The CDR3 loop spans 13 amino acids. The germline V gene encodes CDR1 LNHDA and CDR2 SQIVND (reference sequence). Between the trimmed V and J ends, which lost 10 bases and 5 bases, there was a span of 17 bases. For the CDR3, the DNA is TGTGCCACTACGAGGGGGGGGTGGGAGACCCAGTACTTC. Its translation: CATTRGGWETQYF. Using reference TRBV19 and TRBJ2-5 for the parts outside the CDR3, the full variable domain is DGGITQSPKYLFRKEGQNVTLSCEQNLNHDAMYWYRQDPGQGLRLIYYSQIVNDFQKGDIAEGYSVSREKKESFPLTVTSAQKNPTAFYLCATTRGGWETQYFGPGTRLLVL.

This clonotype was detected once. V and J are TRBV5-1 and TRBJ1-1; D perhaps matches TRBD1 (5 bases). The germline V and J ends were trimmed by 4 bases and 6 bases, with 13 bases remaining between them. The CDR3 is 13 residues long. Germline CDR1 reads SGHRS; CDR2 reads YFSETQ. CDR3 sequence reads: CASSLTGYSEAFF. The CDR3 DNA is TGCGCCAGCAGCCTCACAGGTTACTCTGAAGCTTTCTTT.

This clonotype has at least ten counts. The CDR3, as DNA: TGCAGTGCTAGGGGTCTAGTTAATTCACCCCTCCACTTT. As protein: CSARGLVNSPLHF. The rearrangement uses TRBV20-1 and TRBJ1-6; the D is unclear. The CDR3 is 13 amino acids. Germline V lookup: CDR1 DFQATT, CDR2 SNEGSKA (reference sequence). V lost 3 bases and J 6 bases, leaving 9 bases between the germline ends.

The table lists this clonotype with many counts. V is TRBV7-9 and J is TRBJ2-6; D gene ambiguous. The CDR3 contains 16 residues. In germline, CDR1 is SEHNR, CDR2 FQNEAQ (reference sequence). V lost 0 bases and J 4 bases, leaving 10 bases between the germline ends. CDR3 amino acids: CASSLAGSYGANVLTF. The CDR3, as DNA: TGTGCCAGCAGCTTAGCGGGTAGCTACGGGGCCAACGTCCTGACTTTC.

Details on this clonotype: With a much larger clone just one base away, this may be a read error. This chain joins TRBV5-1 and TRBJ2-3; the D gene could be TRBD1 or TRBD2 (5 bases each). The CDR3 is 15 amino acids. Germline CDR1 is SGHRS and CDR2 is YFSETQ. The CDR3, as DNA: TGCGCCAGCAGTTCGAGGGCAGGGAGCACAGATGCGCAGTATTTT. Its translation is CASSSRAGSTDAQYF.

The J gene is TRBJ1-2, the V gene TRBV20-1, with TRBD1 identical over 10 bases. CDR3 length: 12 amino acids. Germline V gives CDR1 DFQATT, CDR2 SNEGSKA (reference sequence). In DNA form, the CDR3 reads TGCAGCTCGGGACAGGGGATCGATGGCTACACCTTC. Translation gives CSSGQGIDGYTF.

The sample holds many counts of this clonotype. This sequence joins TRBV7-2 and TRBJ2-3, with D tentatively TRBD1 or TRBD2 (6 bases each). This CDR3 is 15 amino acids long. The V gene's germline CDR1 is SGHTA and CDR2 FQGNSA. V dropped 7 bases and J dropped 1 base, with 15 bases sitting between them. The CDR3 DNA is TGTGCCAGCAACTCCAACGGGGGCCGCACAGATACGCAGTATTTT. As protein: CASNSNGGRTDTQYF.

The table lists this clonotype with many counts. The chain uses TRBV5-4 and TRBJ2-5; D uncertain. CDR1 SGHNT and CDR2 YYREEE come from the germline V gene (reference sequence). V was cut by 2 bases and J by 2 bases, with 13 bases left in between. The length of the CDR3 is 15 residues. The CDR3 sequence is CASSFGLGGQETQYF. The CDR3 DNA sequence: TGTGCCAGCAGCTTTGGGCTAGGCGGACAAGAGACCCAGTACTTC.